This T cell receptor beta chain derives from a study of T cell repertoires in ileal Crohn's disease (dated by TCRdb to the late 2010s). Context from the whole study: Median disease duration was around 7.9 years, and roughly 35% of patients were identified as active smokers at the time of surgery. Every patient underwent surgery because of a complication, which was stricturing disease in about 61% of cases and penetrating disease in about 39%. Roughly half of the patients were given postoperative therapy, with roughly 20 on anti-TNF agents and approximately 12 on thiopurines. TCR repertoire analysis was performed in a few dozen Crohn's disease patients drawn from a prospective multicentre cohort. The study ran alongside a multicentre cohort designed to identify predictors of early endoscopic recurrence after ileocolonic resection. Endoscopic postoperative recurrence was defined as a Rutgeerts score above i0. A total of some 170 mucosal samples from some 60 patients were sequenced, with samples obtained at several locations on the surgical specimen and at postoperative endoscopy. The paper as a whole reports these results and caveats: Patients who were active smokers at surgery had a significantly higher proportion of clonal expansions than non-smokers (approximately 28% vs 17%, p=0.02). Higher high-frequency clone percentages at surgery were associated with endoscopic recurrence; all patients with clonality above 26.8% (18/57) had recurrence. Only a subgroup of patients, of unstated size, had mucosal CD4 and CD8 T cells sorted and sequenced. Sorted CD8 T cells carried more high-frequency clones than CD4 T cells, suggesting mucosal expansions were mainly CD8.

To be eligible, patients had to be adults with ileal or ileocolonic Crohn's disease and an indication for ileocolonic resection. Whole ileal mucosal biopsies were stored frozen at -80°C before DNA extraction. Genomic DNA was extracted from frozen whole biopsies using a TRizol-based method and was quantified with a NanoDrop 2000 spectrophotometer. For commercial TCRB immunosequencing, approximately 480 nanograms of biopsy DNA were submitted for each sample. CDR3 regions were amplified from genomic DNA by Adaptive Biotechnology using a two-step, amplification bias-controlled multiplex PCR. Primers covering every V and J gene segment were used in the first PCR, while barcodes and Illumina adapters were added in the second PCR. An Illumina instrument was used to sequence the CDR3 libraries. In the original analysis: The analysis used both the pipelines supplied by the vendor and custom analysis of the raw data in R/Bioconductor with R version 3.3.0. Clonality, which ranges from 0 to 1, was calculated as the inverse of the normalised Shannon entropy across all productive clones. High-frequency clones were defined as the share of the repertoire taken up by the top 100 clones, keeping only clones that passed a 95% confidence test. The Simpson index measured repertoire diversity, and the Morisita-Horn index measured overlap between samples. This is the immuneACCESS table as TCRdb keeps it, with only in-frame sequences that have V and J called. A part of the clones is gone; compared with another copy, unresolved V genes explain less than half, and the rest is unexplained. That table furnishes V, J and clone size, whereas the DNA furnished D and trimming. For this sample the table gives around 11,000 clones, of which around 80% were detected only once. Of the sample, approximately 4.2% is held by the ten largest clones.

This clone was detected only once. No antigen is known for it. Qualities for individual bases were not recorded, and no much larger clone is one base off. The CDR3 sequence holds 11 residues, the cysteine and phenylalanine included. Kept here is only the CDR3 DNA, which spans 33 bases and is read in frame from base 1. Deletion took 9 bases off V and 8 bases off J, with a span of 13 bases between the germline ends. CDR1 and CDR2 are read off the germline V gene (reference sequence) as LNHDA and SQIVND. The source is an adult with Crohn's disease. The sample consisted of ileal tissue. The chain is assembled from TRBV19 and TRBJ1-2; confidence is insufficient to name the D gene. The CDR3 region has the sequence CARGSSVGYTF. DNA sequence: TGTGCCAGGGGGAGTTCGGTCGGCTACACCTTC.